The 3 T cell receptor beta chains below all came from one sample that was sequenced in a study of T-cell reconstitution after alpha-beta-depleted transplantation in children. Preparing the TCRbeta library involved the use of unique molecular identifiers. Via MiXCR, TCRdb re-called the PCR reads, giving one row per CDR3 protein. The sample contains 500,000 to 750,000 distinct CDR3 sequences, over 25% of which appear only once. The sample in question was PBMCs, obtained before TCRalphabeta/CD19-depleted stem cell transplant. The receptors here all came from a boy under two years old with Wiskott-Aldrich syndrome, due to receive a stem cell transplant.

This clonotype came up a few times. The CDR3 sequence is CASSQGPGGRTQYF. For the CDR3, the DNA is TGTGCCAGCAGCCAAGGTCCAGGGGGACGCACGCAGTATTTT. This rearrangement joins TRBV3-1 to TRBJ2-3; 7 bases agree with TRBD1. V lost 1 base and J lost 9; bases outside the gene matches: 7. The CDR3 consists of 14 residues. In germline, CDR1 is LGHDT, CDR2 YNNKEL (reference sequence).

The chain joins TRBV25-1 to TRBJ2-5, with TRBD2 matching over 9 bases. CDR3 size: 13 residues. Germline assignment: CDR1 MGHDK and CDR2 SYGVNS. The V segment lost 7 bases and the J segment 5 bases; nucleotides outside the gene matches: 5. CDR3 sequence: CASKGLADETQYF. In DNA form, the CDR3 reads TGTGCCAGCAAGGGACTAGCAGATGAGACCCAGTACTTC.

This clonotype appeared a few times. The V call is TRBV20-1, the J call TRBJ2-2, with no clear D. The V gene's germline CDR1 is DFQATT and CDR2 SNEGSKA (reference sequence). CDR3 size: 11 residues. With 1 base removed from V and 7 bases from J, the gap between germline ends came to 4 bases. CDR3 DNA sequence: TGCAGTGCTAGAGGGGACGGGGAGCTGTTTTTT. Its protein is CSARGDGELFF.